This TCR beta chain was sequenced for a study of blood T cell repertoires in COVID-19. Study in general: COVID-19 samples, acute and convalescent, were from the United States, Italy and Spain. PBMCs, B-cell-depleted T cells, or T cells provided the cDNA or gDNA that made up the material.

During active infection, Seattle patients enrolled and were then monitored through disease. In the authors' methods: Amplification with reference gene primers provided the estimates of nucleated cell counts. Repertoires were generated with immunoSEQ multiplex PCR, while TCRdb's copy carries only in-frame clones and drops some. The D gene and trimming were derived from the DNA, and the V and J assignments and clone size from that table. The sample holds more than 85,000 clones, approximately 90% seen once. J was trimmed by 11 bases and V by 6 bases; bases with no gene match: 12. CDR3 size: 13 residues. The germline V gene encodes CDR1 ENHRY and CDR2 SYGVKD.

The sample consisted of peripheral blood. The chain recombines TRBV10-3 with TRBJ1-2; TRBD1 matches 7 bases. This receptor was identified in a human donor with COVID-19, enrolled during active disease. The donor label of this sample is uncertain. In nucleotides, the CDR3 is TGTGCCATCAGGGGGGAAGGGGGCGGATATTACACCTTC. Amino acid sequence: CAIRGEGGGYYTF.